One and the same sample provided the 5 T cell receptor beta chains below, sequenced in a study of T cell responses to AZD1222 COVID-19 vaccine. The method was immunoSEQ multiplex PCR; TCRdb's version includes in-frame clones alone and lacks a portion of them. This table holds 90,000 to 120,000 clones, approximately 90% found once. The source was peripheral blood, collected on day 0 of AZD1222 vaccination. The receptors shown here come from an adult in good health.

CDR3 bases: TGTGCCAGCAGGGAGCAGGGGGGGAACACTGAAGCTTTCTTT. It translates to CASREQGGNTEAFF. V gene TRBV6-5 combines with J gene TRBJ1-1; 7 bases are a match to TRBD1. Germline V gene sequence: CDR1 MNHEY, CDR2 SVGAGI. The CDR3 totals 14 residues. V shed 6 bases, J shed 1 base, and the junction held 5 bases outside the gene matches.

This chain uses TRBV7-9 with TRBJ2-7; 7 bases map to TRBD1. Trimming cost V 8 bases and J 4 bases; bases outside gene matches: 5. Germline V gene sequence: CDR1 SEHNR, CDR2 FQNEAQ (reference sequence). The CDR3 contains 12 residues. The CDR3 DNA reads TGTGCCAGCGTGCTGGGACAGTACGAGCAGTACTTC. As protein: CASVLGQYEQYF.

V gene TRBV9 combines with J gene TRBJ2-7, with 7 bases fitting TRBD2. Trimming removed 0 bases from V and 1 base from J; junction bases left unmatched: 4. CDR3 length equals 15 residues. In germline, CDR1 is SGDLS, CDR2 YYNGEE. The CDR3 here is CASSVEAGVSYEQYF. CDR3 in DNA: TGTGCCAGCAGCGTAGAGGCGGGGGTTTCCTACGAGCAGTACTTC.

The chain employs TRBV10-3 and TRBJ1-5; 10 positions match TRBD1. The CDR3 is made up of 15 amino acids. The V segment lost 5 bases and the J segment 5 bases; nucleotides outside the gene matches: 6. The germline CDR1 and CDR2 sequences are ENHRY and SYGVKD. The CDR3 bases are TGTGCCATCAGTCCAAGGACAGGGGGGGATCAGCCCCAGCATTTT. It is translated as CAISPRTGGDQPQHF.

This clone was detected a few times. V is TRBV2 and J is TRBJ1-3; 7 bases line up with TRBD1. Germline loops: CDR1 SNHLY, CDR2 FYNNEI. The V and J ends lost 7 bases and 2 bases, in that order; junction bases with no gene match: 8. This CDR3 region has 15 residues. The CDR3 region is CASIRQTGPGNTIYF. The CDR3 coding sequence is TGTGCCAGCATACGTCAGACAGGGCCTGGAAACACCATATATTTT.